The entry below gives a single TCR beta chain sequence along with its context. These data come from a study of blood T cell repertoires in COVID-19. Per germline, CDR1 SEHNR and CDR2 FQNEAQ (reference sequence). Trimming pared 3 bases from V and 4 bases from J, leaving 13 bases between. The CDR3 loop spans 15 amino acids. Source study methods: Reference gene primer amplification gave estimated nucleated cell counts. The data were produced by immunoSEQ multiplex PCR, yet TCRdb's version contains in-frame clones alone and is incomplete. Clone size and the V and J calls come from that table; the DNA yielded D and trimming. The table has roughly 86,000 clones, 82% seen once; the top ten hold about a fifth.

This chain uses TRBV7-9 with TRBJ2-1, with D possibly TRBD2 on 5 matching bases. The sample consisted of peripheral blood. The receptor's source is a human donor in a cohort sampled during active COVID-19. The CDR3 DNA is TGTGCCAGCAGCTTGGGAGCAAGACCTTACAATGAGCAGTTCTTC. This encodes CASSLGARPYNEQFF.